These 5 T cell receptor beta chains share one sample of origin, sequenced in a study of identical twins. TCRdb redid the calling of the 5' RACE reads with MiXCR, one entry per CDR3 protein. Of about 240,000 distinct CDR3 sequences listed, about 10% are singletons. The sequenced sample was memory T cells sorted from blood. The receptors were gathered from a man over 45 in good health.

This clonotype has just a few counts. V is TRBV6-1 and J is TRBJ1-2; D might be TRBD1 (6 bases). The V and J ends lost 7 bases and 5 bases respectively, with 11 bases between them. The CDR3 length is 12 residues. The germline V gene has CDR1 MNHNS and CDR2 SASEGT. CDR3 protein: CASKDSPYGYTF. In DNA, the CDR3 is TGTGCCAGCAAGGACAGCCCATATGGCTACACCTTC.

The chain couples TRBV5-1 to TRBJ2-7; no reliable D call. Germline CDR1 is SGHRS and CDR2 is YFSETQ. Trimming pared 0 bases from V and 6 bases from J, leaving 13 bases between. This CDR3 is 14 amino acids long. The CDR3 here is CASSLEVVGFEQYF. The CDR3, as DNA: TGCGCCAGCAGCTTGGAGGTTGTGGGGTTCGAGCAGTACTTC. Looking up the rest from reference TRBV5-1 and TRBJ2-7 gives the full variable domain: KAGVTQTPRYLIKTRGQQVTLSCSPISGHRSVSWYQQTPGQGLQFLFEYFSETQRNKGNFPGRFSGRQFSNSRSEMNVSTLELGDSALYLCASSLEVVGFEQYFGPGTRLTVT.

This clonotype was observed many times. V is TRBV12-3 or TRBV12-4 and J is TRBJ2-2; the D gene is possibly TRBD1 (5 bases). The CDR3 runs 14 residues. V was clipped by 8 bases and J by 3 bases, with 13 bases between them. CDR3: CASRWGSDTGELFF. For the CDR3, the DNA is TGTGCCAGCCGTTGGGGCTCGGACACCGGGGAGCTGTTTTTT.

This clonotype was seen many times. This chain joins TRBV7-2 and TRBJ2-1, with a tentative D call TRBD2 (6 bases). Between the trimmed V and J ends, which lost 2 bases and 1 base, there was a span of 6 bases. Germline CDR1 and CDR2: SGHTA and FQGNSA. CDR3 size: 14 residues. CDR3 residues: CASSLLASYNEQFF. In DNA, the CDR3 is TGTGCCAGCAGCTTACTAGCGTCCTACAATGAGCAGTTCTTC.

This chain joins TRBV6-1 and TRBJ1-6, with TRBD1 identical over 7 bases. Germline assignment: CDR1 MNHNS and CDR2 SASEGT. The J segment lost 12 bases and the V segment lost 6 bases, leaving 11 bases of the junction unmatched. The CDR3 is 14 amino acids. The CDR3 sequence is CASSLDRSIVPLHF. For the CDR3, the DNA is TGTGCCAGCAGCTTGGACAGGTCCATCGTACCCCTCCACTTT.